Presented here are 11 T cell receptor beta chains from one specimen sequenced in a study of blood T cell repertoires in COVID-19. Clones were read by immunoSEQ multiplex PCR, and TCRdb kept only the in-frame ones, dropping some. This table holds some 160,000 clones, around 87% found once. Sequencing was done on a sample of peripheral blood. These receptors all stem from a woman in her fifties or sixties with active COVID-19.

The V and J genes are TRBV6-5 and TRBJ1-1; maybe TRBD1 (5 bases). Germline CDR1 reads MNHEY; CDR2 reads SVGAGI. This CDR3 is 15 amino acids long. Between the trimmed V and J ends, which lost 0 bases and 4 bases, there was a span of 12 bases. The CDR3 DNA sequence: TGTGCCAGCAGTTACTCGGCGAGGGGAGGCACTGAAGCTTTCTTT. Its translation: CASSYSARGGTEAFF.

This rearrangement joins TRBV7-3 to TRBJ2-2; 9 bases match TRBD2. The germline V gene has CDR1 SGHTA and CDR2 FQGTGA. The CDR3 has 16 residues. V shed 2 bases and J 4 bases; nucleotides not matched to a gene: 5. CDR3 amino acids: CASSLWGGRATGELFF. CDR3 bases: TGTGCCAGCAGCTTATGGGGCGGGAGGGCCACCGGGGAGCTGTTTTTT.

As for this clone: One end of the junction is discordant with germline, which a read error may explain. The chain uses TRBV6-4 and TRBJ1-5, with no clear D. The CDR3 contains 9 residues. Germline loops: CDR1 MRHNA, CDR2 SNTAGT. In DNA, the CDR3 is TGTGCCAGCAATCGGCCCCAGCATTTT. Translating gives CASNRPQHF.

The chain joins TRBV29-1 to TRBJ2-7; 9 bases are a match to TRBD2. The CDR3 consists of 12 residues. J was trimmed by 4 bases and V by 7 bases; bases with no gene match: 5. In germline, CDR1 is SQVTM, CDR2 ANQGSEA. The CDR3 loop is CSAGTSIYEQYF. CDR3 coding DNA: TGCAGCGCCGGGACTAGCATTTACGAGCAGTACTTC.

V usage is TRBV21-1 and J usage is TRBJ2-3; the table's D call of TRBD2 was not tested on the DNA. TRBV21-1 is termed a pseudogene. The CDR3 length is 20 residues. CDR3: CASSKRITGTSGRAGDTQYF. The DNA of the CDR3 is TGTGCCAGCAGCAAACGCATAACCGGGACTAGCGGGAGGGCCGGGGATACGCAGTATTTT.

V is TRBV19 and J is TRBJ2-3; D gene ambiguous. There are 13 residues in the CDR3. Germline V gene data show CDR1 as LNHDA and CDR2 as SQIVND (reference sequence). V was trimmed by 1 base and J by 6 bases, leaving 8 bases between them. CDR3: CASSIVTLDTQYF. CDR3 nucleotide sequence: TGTGCCAGTAGTATAGTAACATTGGATACGCAGTATTTT. Drawing the rest from reference TRBV19 and TRBJ2-3, the complete variable domain is DGGITQSPKYLFRKEGQNVTLSCEQNLNHDAMYWYRQDPGQGLRLIYYSQIVNDFQKGDIAEGYSVSREKKESFPLTVTSAQKNPTAFYLCASSIVTLDTQYFGPGTRLTVL.

The V call is TRBV12-3 or TRBV12-4, the J call TRBJ2-3; D possibly corresponds to TRBD1 (5 bases). This CDR3 spans 13 amino acids. Trimming removed 3 bases from V and 6 bases from J, with 10 bases in between. The CDR3 sequence is CASSLTEGDTQYF. The DNA for the CDR3 is TGTGCCAGCAGTTTGACAGAAGGGGATACGCAGTATTTT.

This chain uses TRBV7-8 with TRBJ2-7; tentatively, D is TRBD1 (5 bases). The CDR3 totals 14 residues. Germline V CDR1 and CDR2: SGHVS, FQNEAQ. V shed 5 bases and J shed 0 bases, with 11 bases lying between them. The DNA of the CDR3 is TGTGCCAGCAGCACGGACACAAACTCCTACGAGCAGTACTTC. Its translation is CASSTDTNSYEQYF.

This clone was observed a single time. J is TRBJ2-1 and V is TRBV3-1 (or the pseudogene TRBV3-2), with TRBD2 matching over 13 bases. V was clipped by 4 bases and J by 6 bases; unmatched bases: 15. The CDR3 covers 19 residues. The germline CDR1 and CDR2 sequences are LGHDT and YNNKEL (reference sequence). The CDR3 loop reads CASSLQVLAGGGASNEQFF. CDR3 sequence (DNA): TGTGCCAGCAGCCTTCAGGTACTAGCGGGAGGGGGAGCGAGCAATGAGCAGTTCTTC.

The chain recombines TRBV5-6 with TRBJ1-5; 8 bases fit TRBD1. The CDR3 contains 17 residues. CDR1 is SGHDT, CDR2 YYEEEE, per germline. Unmatched junction bases numbered 5, after V lost 0 bases and J lost 0 bases. The CDR3 protein is CASSLAGGSFSNQPQHF. In nucleotides, the CDR3 is TGTGCCAGCAGCTTGGCAGGGGGCTCCTTTAGCAATCAGCCCCAGCATTTT.

The chain uses TRBV4-3 and TRBJ2-1, with a weak D call TRBD2 (6 bases). Germline CDR1 LGHNA, CDR2 YSLEER. With 0 bases removed from V and 8 bases from J, the gap between germline ends came to 14 bases. This CDR3 has 15 residues. The DNA of the CDR3 is TGCGCCAGCAGCCAAGATAGTCGGGAGTCTCATGAGCAGTTCTTC. It is translated as CASSQDSRESHEQFF.